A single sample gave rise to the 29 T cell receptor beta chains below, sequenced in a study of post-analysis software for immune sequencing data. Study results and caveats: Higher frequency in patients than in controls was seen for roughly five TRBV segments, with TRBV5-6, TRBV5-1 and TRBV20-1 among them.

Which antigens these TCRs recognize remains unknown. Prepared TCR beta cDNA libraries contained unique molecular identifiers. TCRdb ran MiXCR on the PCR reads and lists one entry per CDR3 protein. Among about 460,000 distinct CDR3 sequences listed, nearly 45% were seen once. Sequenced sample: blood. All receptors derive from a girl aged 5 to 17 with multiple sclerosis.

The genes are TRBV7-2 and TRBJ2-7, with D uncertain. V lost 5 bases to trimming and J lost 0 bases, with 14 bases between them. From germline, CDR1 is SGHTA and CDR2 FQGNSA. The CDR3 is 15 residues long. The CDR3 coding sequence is TGTGCCAGCAGCCCTCGAGGCCGAACCTCCTACGAGCAGTACTTC. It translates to CASSPRGRTSYEQYF.

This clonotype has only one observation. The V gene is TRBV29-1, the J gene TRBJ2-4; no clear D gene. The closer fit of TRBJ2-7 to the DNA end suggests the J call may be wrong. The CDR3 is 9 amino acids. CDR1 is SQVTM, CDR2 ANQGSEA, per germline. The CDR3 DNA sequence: TGCAGCGTTGTGTACGAGCAGTACTTC. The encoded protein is CSVVYEQYF.

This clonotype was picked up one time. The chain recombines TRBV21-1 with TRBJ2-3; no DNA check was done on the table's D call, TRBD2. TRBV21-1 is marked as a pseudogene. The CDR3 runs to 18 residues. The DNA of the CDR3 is TGTGCCAGCAGCAAAGACAGTAGCGAGAGGAGATACACAGATACGCAGTATTTT. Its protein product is CASSKDSSERRYTDTQYF.

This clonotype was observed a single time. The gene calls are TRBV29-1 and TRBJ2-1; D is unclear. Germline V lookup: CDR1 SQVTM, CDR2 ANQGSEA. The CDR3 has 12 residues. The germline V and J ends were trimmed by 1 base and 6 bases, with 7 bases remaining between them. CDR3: CSVEALANEQFF. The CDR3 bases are TGCAGCGTTGAAGCGTTAGCCAATGAGCAGTTCTTC.

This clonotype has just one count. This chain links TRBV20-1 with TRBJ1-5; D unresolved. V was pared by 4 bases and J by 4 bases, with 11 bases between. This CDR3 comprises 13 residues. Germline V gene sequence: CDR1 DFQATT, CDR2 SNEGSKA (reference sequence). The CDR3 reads CSAKFTQNQPQHF. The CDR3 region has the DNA TGCAGTGCTAAATTTACCCAGAATCAGCCCCAGCATTTT.

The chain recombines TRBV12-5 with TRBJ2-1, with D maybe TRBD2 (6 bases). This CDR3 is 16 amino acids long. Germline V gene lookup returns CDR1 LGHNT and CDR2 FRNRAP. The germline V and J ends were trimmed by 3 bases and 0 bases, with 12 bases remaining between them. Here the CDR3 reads CASGFRVGSSYNEQFF. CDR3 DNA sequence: TGTGCTAGTGGTTTTCGAGTCGGGAGCTCCTACAATGAGCAGTTCTTC.

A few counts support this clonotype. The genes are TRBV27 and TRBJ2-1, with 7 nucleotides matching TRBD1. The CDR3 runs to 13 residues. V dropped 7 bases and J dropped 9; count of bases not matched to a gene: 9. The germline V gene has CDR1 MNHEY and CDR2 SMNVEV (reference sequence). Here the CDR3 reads CASTIQGSSEQFF. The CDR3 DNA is TGTGCCAGCACCATACAGGGGAGTAGTGAGCAGTTCTTC.

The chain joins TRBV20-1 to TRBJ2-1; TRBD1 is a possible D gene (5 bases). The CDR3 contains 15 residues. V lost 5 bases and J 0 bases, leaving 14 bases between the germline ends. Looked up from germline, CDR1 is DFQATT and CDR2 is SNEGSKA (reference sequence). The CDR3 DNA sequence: TGCAGTGCTCGAAACAGGTTCAGCTCCTACAATGAGCAGTTCTTC. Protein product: CSARNRFSSYNEQFF.

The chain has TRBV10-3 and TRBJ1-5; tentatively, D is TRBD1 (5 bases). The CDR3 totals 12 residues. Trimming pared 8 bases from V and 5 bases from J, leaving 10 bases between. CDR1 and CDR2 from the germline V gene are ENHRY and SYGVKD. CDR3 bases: TGTGCCATCGCCTCGGGGGATCAGCCCCAGCATTTT. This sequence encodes CAIASGDQPQHF.

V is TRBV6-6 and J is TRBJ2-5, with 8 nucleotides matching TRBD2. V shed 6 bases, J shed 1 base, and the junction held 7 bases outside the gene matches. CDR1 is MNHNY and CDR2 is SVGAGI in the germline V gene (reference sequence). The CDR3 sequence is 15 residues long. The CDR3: CASRWISGAQETQYF. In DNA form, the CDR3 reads TGTGCCAGCAGATGGATTAGCGGGGCCCAAGAGACCCAGTACTTC.

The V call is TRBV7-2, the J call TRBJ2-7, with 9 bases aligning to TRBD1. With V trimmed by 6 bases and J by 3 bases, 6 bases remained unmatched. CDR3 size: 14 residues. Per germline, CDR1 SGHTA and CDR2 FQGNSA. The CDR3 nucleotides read TGTGCCAGCAGTACACCGGACAGGGGCTACGAGCAGTACTTC. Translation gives CASSTPDRGYEQYF.

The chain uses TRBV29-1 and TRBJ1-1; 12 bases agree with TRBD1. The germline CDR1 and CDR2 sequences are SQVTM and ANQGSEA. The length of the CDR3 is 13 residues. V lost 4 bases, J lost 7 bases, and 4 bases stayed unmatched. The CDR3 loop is CSVGDRGRDEAFF. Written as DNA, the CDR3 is TGCAGCGTTGGGGACAGGGGGCGCGATGAAGCTTTCTTT.

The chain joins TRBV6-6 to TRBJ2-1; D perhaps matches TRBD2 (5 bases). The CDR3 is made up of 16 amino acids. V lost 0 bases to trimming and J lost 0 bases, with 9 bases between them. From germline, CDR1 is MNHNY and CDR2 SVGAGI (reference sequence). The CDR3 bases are TGTGCCAGCAGTTACTCGATGGGGAGCTCCTACAATGAGCAGTTCTTC. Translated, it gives CASSYSMGSSYNEQFF.

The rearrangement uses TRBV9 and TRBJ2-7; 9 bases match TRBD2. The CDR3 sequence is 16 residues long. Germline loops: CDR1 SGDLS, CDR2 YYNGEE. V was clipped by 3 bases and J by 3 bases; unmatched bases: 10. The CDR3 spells CASSGSQASGNYEQYF. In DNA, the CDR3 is TGTGCCAGCAGCGGGTCCCAGGCTAGCGGGAACTACGAGCAGTACTTC.

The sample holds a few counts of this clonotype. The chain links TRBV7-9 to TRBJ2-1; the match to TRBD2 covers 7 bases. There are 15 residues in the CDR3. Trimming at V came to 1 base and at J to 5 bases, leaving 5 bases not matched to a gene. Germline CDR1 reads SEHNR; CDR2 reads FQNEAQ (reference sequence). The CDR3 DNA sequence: TGTGCCAGCAGCTTAGAGTTTCGGGGGGACAATGAGCAGTTCTTC. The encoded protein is CASSLEFRGDNEQFF. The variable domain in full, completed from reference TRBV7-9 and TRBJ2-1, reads DTGVSQNPRHKITKRGQNVTFRCDPISEHNRLYWYRQTLGQGPEFLTYFQNEAQLEKSRLLSDRFSAERPKGSFSTLEIQRTEQGDSAMYLCASSLEFRGDNEQFFGPGTRLTVL.

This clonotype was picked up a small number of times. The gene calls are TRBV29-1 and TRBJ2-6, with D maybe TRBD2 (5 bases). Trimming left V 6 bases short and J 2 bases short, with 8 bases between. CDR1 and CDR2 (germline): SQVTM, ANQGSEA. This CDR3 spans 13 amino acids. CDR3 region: CSVVGTGANVLTF. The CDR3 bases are TGCAGCGTCGTCGGGACTGGGGCCAACGTCCTGACTTTC.

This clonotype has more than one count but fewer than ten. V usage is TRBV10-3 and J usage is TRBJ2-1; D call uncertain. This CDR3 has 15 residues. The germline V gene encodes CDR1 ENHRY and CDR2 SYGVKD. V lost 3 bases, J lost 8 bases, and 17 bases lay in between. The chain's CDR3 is CAISDPGRNMDEQFF. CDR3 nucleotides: TGTGCCATCAGTGACCCCGGAAGAAATATGGATGAGCAGTTCTTC.

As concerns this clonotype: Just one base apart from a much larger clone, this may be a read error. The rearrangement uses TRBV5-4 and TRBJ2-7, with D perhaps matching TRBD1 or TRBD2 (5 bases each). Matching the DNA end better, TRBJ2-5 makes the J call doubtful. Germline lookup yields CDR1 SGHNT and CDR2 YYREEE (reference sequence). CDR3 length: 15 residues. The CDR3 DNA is TGTGCCAGCAGCATGAATTCAGGGACGGGAGAGACCCAGTACTTC. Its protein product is CASSMNSGTGETQYF.

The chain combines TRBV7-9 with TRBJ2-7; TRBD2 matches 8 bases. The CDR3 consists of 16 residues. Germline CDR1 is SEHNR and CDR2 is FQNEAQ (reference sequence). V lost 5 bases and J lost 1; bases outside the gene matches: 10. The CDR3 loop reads CASSHRGVAGSYEQYF. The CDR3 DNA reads TGTGCCAGCAGCCATCGTGGGGTAGCGGGGTCCTACGAGCAGTACTTC.

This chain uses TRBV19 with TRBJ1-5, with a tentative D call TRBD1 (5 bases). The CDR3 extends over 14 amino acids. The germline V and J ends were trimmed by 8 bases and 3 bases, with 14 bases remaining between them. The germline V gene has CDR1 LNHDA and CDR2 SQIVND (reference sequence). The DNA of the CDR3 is TGTGCCAGTGGGCTCGGCAGGGTCAATCAGCCCCAGCATTTT. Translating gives CASGLGRVNQPQHF. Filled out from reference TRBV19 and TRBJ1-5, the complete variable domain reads DGGITQSPKYLFRKEGQNVTLSCEQNLNHDAMYWYRQDPGQGLRLIYYSQIVNDFQKGDIAEGYSVSREKKESFPLTVTSAQKNPTAFYLCASGLGRVNQPQHFGDGTRLSIL.

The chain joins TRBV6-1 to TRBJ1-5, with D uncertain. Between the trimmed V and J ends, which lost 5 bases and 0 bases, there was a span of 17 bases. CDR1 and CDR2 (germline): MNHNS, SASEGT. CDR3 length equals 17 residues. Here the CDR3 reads CASSPYTPSASNQPQHF. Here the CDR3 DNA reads TGTGCCAGCAGTCCATATACACCCTCCGCTAGCAATCAGCCCCAGCATTTT.

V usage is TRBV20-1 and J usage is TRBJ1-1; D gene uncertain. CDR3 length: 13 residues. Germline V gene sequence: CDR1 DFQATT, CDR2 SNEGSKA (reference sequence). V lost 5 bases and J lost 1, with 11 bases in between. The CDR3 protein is CSAPVTANTEAFF. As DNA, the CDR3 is TGCAGTGCTCCCGTAACAGCGAACACTGAAGCTTTCTTT.

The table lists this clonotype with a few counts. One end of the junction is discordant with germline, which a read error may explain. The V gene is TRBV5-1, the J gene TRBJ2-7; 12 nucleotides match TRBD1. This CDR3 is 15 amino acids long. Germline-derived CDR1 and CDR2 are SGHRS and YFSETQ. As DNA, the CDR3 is TGCGCCAGCGGCTTGGAGGGGACAGGGGGCACAGGGCAGTACTTC. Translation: CASGLEGTGGTGQYF.

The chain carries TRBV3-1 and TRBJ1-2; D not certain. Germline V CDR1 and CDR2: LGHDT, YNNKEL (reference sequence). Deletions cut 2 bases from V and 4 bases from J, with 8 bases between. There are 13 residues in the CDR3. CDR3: CASSQWERYGYTF. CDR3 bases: TGTGCCAGCAGCCAATGGGAGCGCTATGGCTACACCTTC.

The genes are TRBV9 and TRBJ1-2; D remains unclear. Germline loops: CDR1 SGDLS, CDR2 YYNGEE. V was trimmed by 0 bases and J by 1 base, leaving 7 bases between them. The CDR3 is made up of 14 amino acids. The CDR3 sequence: CASSVGENNYGYTF. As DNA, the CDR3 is TGTGCCAGCAGCGTAGGGGAGAATAACTATGGCTACACCTTC. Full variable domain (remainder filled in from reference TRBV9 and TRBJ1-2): DSGVTQTPKHLITATGQRVTLRCSPRSGDLSVYWYQQSLDQGLQFLIQYYNGEERAKGNILERFSAQQFPDLHSELNLSSLELGDSALYFCASSVGENNYGYTFGSGTRLTVV.

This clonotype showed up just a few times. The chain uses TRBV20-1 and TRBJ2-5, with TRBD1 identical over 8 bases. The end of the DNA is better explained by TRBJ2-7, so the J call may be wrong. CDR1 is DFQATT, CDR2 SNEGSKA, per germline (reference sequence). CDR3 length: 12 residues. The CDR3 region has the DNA TGCAGTGCTTCCAGACAGGGGAACGAGCAGTACTTC. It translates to CSASRQGNEQYF.

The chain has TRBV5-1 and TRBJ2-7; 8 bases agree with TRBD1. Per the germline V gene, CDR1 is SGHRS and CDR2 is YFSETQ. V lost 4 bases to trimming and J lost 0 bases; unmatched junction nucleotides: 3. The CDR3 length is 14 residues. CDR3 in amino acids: CASSLTGDSYEQYF. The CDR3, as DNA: TGCGCCAGCAGCCTGACAGGGGACTCCTACGAGCAGTACTTC.

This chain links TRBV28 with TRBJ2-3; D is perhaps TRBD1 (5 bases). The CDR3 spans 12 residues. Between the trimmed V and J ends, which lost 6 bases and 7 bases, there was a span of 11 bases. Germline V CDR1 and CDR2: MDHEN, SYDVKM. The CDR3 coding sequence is TGTGCCAGCAGACAGGACGGAAATACGCAGTATTTT. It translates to CASRQDGNTQYF.

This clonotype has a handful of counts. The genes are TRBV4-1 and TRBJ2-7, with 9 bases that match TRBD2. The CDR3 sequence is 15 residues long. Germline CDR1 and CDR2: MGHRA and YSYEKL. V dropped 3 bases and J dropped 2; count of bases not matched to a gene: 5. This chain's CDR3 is CASSHPSGTTYEQYF. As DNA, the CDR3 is TGCGCCAGCAGCCATCCTAGCGGGACCACCTACGAGCAGTACTTC.